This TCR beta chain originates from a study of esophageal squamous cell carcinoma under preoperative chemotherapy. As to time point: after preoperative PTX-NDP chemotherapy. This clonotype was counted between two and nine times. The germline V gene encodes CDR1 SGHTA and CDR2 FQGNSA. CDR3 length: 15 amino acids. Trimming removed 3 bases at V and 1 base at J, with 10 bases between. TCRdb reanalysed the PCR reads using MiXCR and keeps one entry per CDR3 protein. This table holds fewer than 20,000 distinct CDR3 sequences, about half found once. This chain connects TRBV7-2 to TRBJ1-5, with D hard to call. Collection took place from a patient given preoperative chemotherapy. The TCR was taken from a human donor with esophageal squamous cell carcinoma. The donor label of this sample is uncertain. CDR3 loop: CASSFGPGSNQPQHF. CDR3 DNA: TGTGCCAGCAGCTTTGGCCCGGGGAGCAATCAGCCCCAGCATTTT.